One and the same sample provided the 25 T cell receptor beta chains below, sequenced in a study of blood T cells in healthy people across ages. A second PCR of roughly 7 to 11 cycles used a sample-barcoded 5' primer and a J-beta primer mix. TCRdb recomputed calls from the 5' RACE reads with MiXCR, one row per CDR3 protein. The profile shows 780,000 or so distinct CDR3 sequences, roughly three fifths of them singletons. Sequencing input: blood. The receptors shown here come from a man between 35 and 55 years old in good health.

The chain combines TRBV2 with TRBJ2-5; D perhaps matches TRBD2 (5 bases). The V end was cut by 6 bases, the J end by 1 base, with 9 bases between. The CDR3 is made up of 13 amino acids. Germline V gene data show CDR1 as SNHLY and CDR2 as FYNNEI. The DNA of the CDR3 is TGTGCCAGCAGCCGAGGGATCCAAGAGACCCAGTACTTC. This gives the protein CASSRGIQETQYF.

This clonotype was seen more than once but under ten times. The V call is TRBV6-4, the J call TRBJ2-7, with 12 bases matching TRBD2. The V gene's germline CDR1 is MRHNA and CDR2 SNTAGT. The CDR3 loop spans 15 amino acids. V lost 2 bases to trimming and J lost 7 bases; unmatched junction nucleotides: 6. CDR3 protein: CASSDTSGGSGEQYF. DNA of the CDR3: TGTGCCAGCAGTGACACTAGCGGGGGGTCTGGGGAGCAGTACTTC.

Turning to this clonotype: A junction boundary mismatches the germline segment, possibly from a read error. The chain employs TRBV29-1 and TRBJ2-4; no clear D gene. The CDR3 has 13 amino acids. The germline CDR1 and CDR2 sequences are SQVTM and ANQGSEA. This CDR3 reads CSAIQVLGNIRYF. The CDR3 region has the DNA TGCAGCGCCATACAAGTGTTGGGAAACATTCGGTACTTC.

The chain combines TRBV10-3 with TRBJ2-7; D remains ambiguous. The CDR3 runs to 15 residues. Germline V gene lookup returns CDR1 ENHRY and CDR2 SYGVKD. Trimming shortened V by 0 bases and J by 4 bases, and 13 bases separated the two germline ends. For the CDR3, the DNA is TGTGCCATCAGTGAGTCTGCAGGTAAATCGTACGAGCAGTACTTC. As protein: CAISESAGKSYEQYF.

The J gene is TRBJ2-4, the V gene TRBV28; no clear D gene. The end of the DNA aligns better with TRBJ2-7, so the J call may be wrong. The CDR3 covers 14 residues. The germline V gene encodes CDR1 MDHEN and CDR2 SYDVKM. Here the CDR3 DNA reads TGTGCCAGCAGCACTCTTTCGGGTCCCTACGAGCAGTACTTC. This codes for CASSTLSGPYEQYF.

V usage is TRBV28 and J usage is TRBJ2-7; 9 positions agree with TRBD1. CDR1 is MDHEN and CDR2 is SYDVKM in the germline V gene. The CDR3 length is 14 residues. Germline trimming cut 2 bases from V and 10 bases from J; bases unmatched to any gene: 9. CDR3 sequence: CASSLGDRVNKQYF. The CDR3, as DNA: TGTGCCAGCAGTTTAGGGGACAGGGTCAATAAACAGTACTTC.

The chain joins TRBV12-3 or TRBV12-4 to TRBJ1-5; D unresolved. V lost 7 bases and J lost 2, with 12 bases in between. This CDR3 comprises 14 residues. The CDR3 nucleotides read TGTGCCAGCACCCCGGACGGGGGCAATCAGCCCCAGCATTTT. Its translation is CASTPDGGNQPQHF.

Only a few counts were recorded for this clonotype. This CDR3 is CASSYVRGGHEQYF. For the CDR3, the DNA is TGTGCCAGCAGTTACGTTCGGGGGGGCCACGAGCAGTACTTC. The chain combines TRBV6-5 with TRBJ2-7; 8 bases align to TRBD2. Germline V gene lookup returns CDR1 MNHEY and CDR2 SVGAGI. The CDR3 spans 14 residues. Germline trimming cut 2 bases from V and 5 bases from J; bases unmatched to any gene: 5.

In its sample, this clonotype was seen a few times. The rearrangement links TRBV27 to TRBJ2-4; D tentatively fits TRBD1 or TRBD2 (5 bases each). With the DNA end fitting TRBJ2-7 better, the J assignment may be wrong. Germline CDR1 reads MNHEY; CDR2 reads SMNVEV (reference sequence). The CDR3 loop spans 13 amino acids. The CDR3 loop reads CASSFGTADEQYF. The CDR3 DNA sequence: TGTGCCAGCAGTTTTGGGACCGCGGACGAGCAGTACTTC.

This clonotype showed up just a few times. This rearrangement joins TRBV9 to TRBJ2-5, with 10 positions matching TRBD2. The better agreement between TRBJ2-7 and the DNA end casts doubt on the J call. The CDR3 is 15 amino acids. CDR1 is SGDLS, CDR2 YYNGEE, per germline. The CDR3 DNA reads TGTGCCAGCAGCGCCGCAGCGGGAGGGCCATACGAGCAGTACTTC. It translates to CASSAAAGGPYEQYF.

This sequence joins TRBV9 and TRBJ2-2; 10 nucleotides align to TRBD2. The CDR3 totals 15 residues. Unmatched junction bases numbered 1, after V lost 1 base and J lost 4 bases. Germline-derived CDR1 and CDR2 are SGDLS and YYNGEE. This CDR3 is CASSVTSGTTGELFF. The CDR3 DNA reads as TGTGCCAGCAGCGTAACTAGCGGGACCACCGGGGAGCTGTTTTTT.

In this sample, this clonotype turned up a few times. V gene TRBV7-2 combines with J gene TRBJ2-5; 7 bases are shared with TRBD2. This CDR3 spans 14 amino acids. The germline V gene has CDR1 SGHTA and CDR2 FQGNSA. With V trimmed by 5 bases and J by 3 bases, 6 bases remained unmatched. CDR3 region: CASSRTSVEETQYF. In DNA, the CDR3 is TGTGCCAGCAGCCGTACTAGCGTGGAAGAGACCCAGTACTTC. Combining the CDR3 with reference TRBV7-2 and TRBJ2-5 gives the whole variable domain GAGVSQSPSNKVTEKGKDVELRCDPISGHTALYWYRQSLGQGLEFLIYFQGNSAPDKSGLPSDRFSAERTGGSVSTLTIQRTQQEDSAVYLCASSRTSVEETQYFGPGTRLLVL.

The chain uses TRBV7-2 and TRBJ1-2; D ambiguous. Trimming removed 2 bases from V and 2 bases from J, with 6 bases in between. The CDR3 contains 13 residues. Germline assignment: CDR1 SGHTA and CDR2 FQGNSA. CDR3 residues: CASSLYRNYGYTF. CDR3 DNA: TGTGCCAGCAGCTTATACCGCAACTATGGCTACACCTTC.

This sequence joins TRBV10-3 and TRBJ2-1; 8 nucleotides match TRBD2. There are 17 residues in the CDR3. The ends lost 3 bases at V and 7 bases at J; junction bases unmatched: 14. Germline CDR1 is ENHRY and CDR2 is SYGVKD. CDR3 protein: CAISEDRDGRAMNEQFF. Here the CDR3 DNA reads TGTGCCATCAGTGAAGACCGTGACGGGAGGGCAATGAATGAGCAGTTCTTC.

The gene calls are TRBV29-1 and TRBJ2-1; the D is unclear. CDR1 is SQVTM, CDR2 ANQGSEA, per germline. V was cut by 4 bases and J by 4 bases, with 14 bases left in between. The CDR3 loop spans 14 amino acids. The CDR3 DNA sequence: TGCAGCGTTGGGAATAGGCGGAATTACAATGAGCAGTTCTTC. This sequence encodes CSVGNRRNYNEQFF.

This clonotype was detected only a few times. The chain combines TRBV20-1 with TRBJ2-5; 7 nucleotides line up with TRBD1. The CDR3 runs to 14 residues. The J segment lost 3 bases and the V segment lost 3 bases, leaving 7 bases of the junction unmatched. CDR1 DFQATT and CDR2 SNEGSKA come from the germline V gene (reference sequence). As DNA, the CDR3 is TGCAGTGCTAGGGCCGGGACAGAAAAAGAGACCCAGTACTTC. Amino acids: CSARAGTEKETQYF.

This chain joins TRBV7-2 and TRBJ1-1; D is unclear. Per germline, CDR1 SGHTA and CDR2 FQGNSA. This CDR3 is 13 amino acids long. V was trimmed by 6 bases and J by 7 bases, leaving 15 bases between them. This CDR3 reads CASSLYLRNEAFF. The CDR3 nucleotides are TGTGCCAGCAGTCTCTACCTCAGGAATGAAGCTTTCTTT.

The chain carries TRBV7-8 and TRBJ2-3, with a possible D match to TRBD1 (6 bases). Trimming took 8 bases from V and 2 from J, leaving 23 bases between them. This CDR3 has 17 amino acids. Germline values: CDR1 SGHVS, CDR2 FQNEAQ. In DNA, the CDR3 is TGTGCCAGCGGTCTTGACCACAGGGAAGTTTTCACAGATACGCAGTATTTT. Protein product: CASGLDHREVFTDTQYF.

In this sample, this clonotype turned up a few times. The rearrangement links TRBV7-6 to TRBJ2-1, with 10 bases matching TRBD1. The ends lost 8 bases at V and 8 bases at J; junction bases unmatched: 6. Germline assignment: CDR1 SGHVS and CDR2 FNYEAQ. The CDR3 runs 13 residues. This chain's CDR3 is CASGDGTGDEQFF. The CDR3 nucleotides read TGTGCCAGCGGGGACGGGACAGGGGATGAGCAGTTCTTC.

The gene calls are TRBV12-3 or TRBV12-4 and TRBJ2-7; TRBD1 matches at 10 bases. V was clipped by 2 bases and J by 1 base; unmatched bases: 2. The CDR3 totals 15 residues. The CDR3 is CASSLSDRGSYEQYF. CDR3 DNA sequence: TGTGCCAGCAGTTTATCGGACAGGGGGTCCTACGAGCAGTACTTC.

This clonotype has just a few counts. This sequence joins TRBV4-3 and TRBJ2-7; D perhaps matches TRBD2 (6 bases). V lost 0 bases and J 5 bases, leaving 17 bases between the germline ends. Germline V lookup: CDR1 LGHNA, CDR2 YSLEER. The CDR3 is made up of 16 amino acids. CDR3 sequence reads: CASSQDHRGLGNEQYF. CDR3 bases: TGCGCCAGCAGCCAAGATCATCGGGGACTCGGAAACGAGCAGTACTTC.

This rearrangement joins TRBV6-2 or TRBV6-3 to TRBJ2-7; D is undetermined. V gave up 5 bases and J gave up 1 base, with 12 bases separating them. CDR3 length: 14 residues. Germline lookup yields CDR1 MNHEY and CDR2 SVGEGT. CDR3 in amino acids: CASSNPVPSYEQYF. In DNA, the CDR3 is TGTGCCAGCAGTAACCCCGTCCCATCCTACGAGCAGTACTTC.

Only a few counts were recorded for this clonotype. This chain links TRBV10-3 with TRBJ1-4; 8 bases line up with TRBD1. Germline V lookup: CDR1 ENHRY, CDR2 SYGVKD. The CDR3 runs 14 residues. V shed 4 bases, J shed 7 bases, and the junction held 5 bases outside the gene matches. Written as DNA, the CDR3 is TGTGCCATCAGTGGCCAGGACAGGGCTGAAAAACTGTTTTTT. Amino acid sequence: CAISGQDRAEKLFF.

The V and J genes are TRBV20-1 and TRBJ2-5; 12 nucleotides align to TRBD2. Germline V gene data show CDR1 as DFQATT and CDR2 as SNEGSKA (reference sequence). The CDR3 extends over 19 amino acids. The ends lost 4 bases at V and 5 bases at J; junction bases unmatched: 20. The CDR3 nucleotides read TGCAGTGCTATTCATTACAGGGGAAGAACTAGCGGGGGGTCGGAGACCCAGTACTTC. It yields the protein CSAIHYRGRTSGGSETQYF.

This clonotype has only a few counts. V gene TRBV5-1 combines with J gene TRBJ1-2; tentatively, D is TRBD1 (5 bases). CDR1 SGHRS and CDR2 YFSETQ come from the germline V gene. V was pared by 3 bases and J by 8 bases, with 20 bases between. The CDR3 is 15 amino acids. The chain's CDR3 is CASSWGRARRDGYTF. CDR3 sequence (DNA): TGCGCCAGCAGCTGGGGACGGGCAAGAAGAGACGGCTACACCTTC.